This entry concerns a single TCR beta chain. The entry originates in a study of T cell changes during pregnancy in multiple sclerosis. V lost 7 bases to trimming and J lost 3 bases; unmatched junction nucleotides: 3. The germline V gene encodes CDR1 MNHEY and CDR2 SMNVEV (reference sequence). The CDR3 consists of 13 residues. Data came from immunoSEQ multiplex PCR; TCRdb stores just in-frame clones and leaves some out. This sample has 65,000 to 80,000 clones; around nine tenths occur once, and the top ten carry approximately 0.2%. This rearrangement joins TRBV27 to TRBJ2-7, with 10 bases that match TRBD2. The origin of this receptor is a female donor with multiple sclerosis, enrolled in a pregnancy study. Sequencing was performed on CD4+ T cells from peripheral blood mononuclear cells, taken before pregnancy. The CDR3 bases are TGTGCCAGCACTAGGACTAGCGGCTACGAGCAGTACTTC. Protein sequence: CASTRTSGYEQYF.